Listed below are T cell receptor beta chains from one sample, sequenced in a study of CD8+CD57+ T cells in acquired aplastic anemia. One entry per CDR3 protein, called by TCRdb with MiXCR from the reads. This repertoire shows about 180,000 distinct CDR3 sequences, nearly 65% found once; its top ten account for roughly 43%. The sample was sorted CD4+, CD8+, or CD8+CD57+ T cells (not recorded which) from PBMCs. The receptor set was obtained from a human donor with aplastic anemia. Each CDR3 is given with its conserved first and last residue. The D gene is left open where the match is weak. Clone sizes are given selectively: once, few, many, or a class where the clone is expanded.

J gene | D gene | V gene | clone size | CDR3 length | CDR3 protein | CDR3 DNA
TRBJ2-7 | - | TRBV2 | - | 11 | CATGQFNEQYF | TGTGCCACGGGGCAGTTCAACGAGCAGTACTTC
TRBJ2-5 | - | TRBV7-3 | - | 15 | CASSLAGYYQETQYF | TGTGCCAGCAGCTTGGCCGGGTACTACCAAGAGACCCAGTACTTC
TRBJ2-7 | - | TRBV7-9 | - | 15 | CASSQSTGMPYEQYF | TGTGCCAGCAGCCAATCCACCGGGATGCCCTACGAGCAGTACTTC
TRBJ2-7 | TRBD1 | TRBV10-3 | - | 13 | CAISGQGDNEQYF | TGTGCCATCAGCGGACAGGGGGACAACGAGCAGTACTTC
TRBJ1-1 | - | TRBV19 | many | 13 | CASNSRGSTEAFF | TGTGCCAGTAACAGCCGGGGGAGCACTGAAGCTTTCTTT
TRBJ2-7 | - | TRBV5-1 | many | 13 | CASSLYSSYEQYF | TGTGCCAGCAGCTTATACAGTTCCTACGAGCAGTACTTC
TRBJ1-2 | - | TRBV7-8 | - | 18 | CASSIYLCSVEGDYGYTF | -
TRBJ2-7 | - | TRBV7-6 | - | 14 | CASSPGGGSYEQYF | TGTGCCAGCAGCCCAGGGGGGGGATCCTACGAGCAGTACTTC
TRBJ1-1 | TRBD1 | TRBV12-3/TRBV12-4 | - | 14 | CASRRDRTNTEAFF | TGTGCCAGCAGGAGGGACAGGACGAACACTGAAGCTTTCTTT
TRBJ2-3 | TRBD1 | TRBV7-9 | many | 15 | CASSPQGGSTDTQYF | TGTGCCAGCAGCCCACAGGGGGGAAGCACAGATACGCAGTATTTT
TRBJ2-2 | TRBD1 | TRBV12-5 | many | 15 | CASGFRTGGTGELFF | TGTGCTAGTGGTTTCCGGACAGGGGGGACCGGGGAGCTGTTTTTT
TRBJ1-3 | - | TRBV9 | - | 15 | CASSVGGSDGNTIYF | TGTGCCAGCAGCGTAGGGGGAAGCGATGGAAACACCATATATTTT
TRBJ2-3 | - | TRBV24-1 | many | 15 | CATSAHLPSTDTQYF | TGTGCCACCAGTGCCCACTTGCCCTCCACAGATACGCAGTATTTT
TRBJ2-1 | TRBD2 | TRBV11-1 | - | 14 | CASSVASGYNEQFF | TGCGCCAGCAGCGTCGCTAGCGGGTACAATGAGCAGTTCTTC
TRBJ2-5 | - | TRBV24-1 | - | 15 | CATSDFRTGQETQYF | TGTGCCACCAGTGATTTTCGAACAGGTCAAGAGACCCAGTACTTC
TRBJ1-6 | - | TRBV10-3 | - | 14 | CAISVEESNSPLHF | TGTGCCATCAGTGTAGAGGAAAGCAATTCACCCCTCCACTTT
TRBJ1-1 | - | TRBV6-1 | many | 14 | CASSPREGGIEAFF | TGTGCCAGCAGTCCCAGGGAGGGGGGGATTGAAGCTTTCTTT
TRBJ2-3 | TRBD1 | TRBV19 | - | 18 | CASSTLGLAGGVKDTQYF | TGTGCCAGTAGTACCCTAGGTCTGGCAGGGGGTGTGAAAGATACGCAGTATTTT
TRBJ2-1 | - | TRBV9 | - | 13 | CASSVEVRDEQFF | TGTGCCAGCAGCGTAGAGGTAAGGGATGAGCAGTTCTTC
TRBJ2-7 | - | TRBV7-8 | - | 14 | CAVGSPGGIYEQYF | TGTGCCGTTGGAAGCCCGGGTGGGATCTACGAGCAGTACTTC
TRBJ2-3 | - | TRBV9 | many | 16 | CASSVGVKDSTDTQYF | TGTGCCAGCAGCGTAGGGGTTAAGGACAGCACAGATACGCAGTATTTT
TRBJ1-1 | - | TRBV12-3/TRBV12-4 | - | 12 | CASRGGATEAFF | TGTGCCAGCAGGGGGGGTGCGACTGAAGCTTTCTTT
TRBJ1-5 | TRBD1 | TRBV7-6 | many | 18 | CASSLEGGTGEPRRPQHF | TGTGCCAGCAGCTTAGAAGGGGGGACAGGGGAGCCGAGGAGGCCCCAGCATTTT
TRBJ2-7 | - | TRBV7-2 | - | 14 | CASRPRINSYEQYF | TGTGCCAGCAGGCCACGGATCAACTCCTACGAGCAGTACTTC
TRBJ1-6 | - | TRBV2 | - | 16 | CASSEAQRSRGSPLHF | TGTGCCAGCAGTGAAGCGCAACGATCGAGGGGTTCACCCCTCCACTTT
TRBJ2-3 | - | TRBV25-1 | - | 14 | CASSDRAGSDTQYF | TGTGCCAGCAGTGATCGGGCAGGGTCAGATACGCAGTATTTT
TRBJ2-3 | TRBD2 | TRBV7-8 | - | 15 | CASSLAGLSTDTQYF | TGTGCCAGCAGCTTAGCGGGACTAAGCACAGATACGCAGTATTTT
TRBJ2-1 | TRBD1 | TRBV20-1 | - | 14 | CSARAGTGYNEQFF | TGCAGTGCTAGAGCAGGGACAGGATACAATGAGCAGTTCTTC
TRBJ2-1 | TRBD1 | TRBV7-9 | - | 16 | CASSRVQGTTYNEQFF | TGTGCCAGCAGCCGAGTACAGGGGACCACCTACAATGAGCAGTTCTTC
TRBJ2-7 | - | TRBV24-1 | - | 15 | CATSVKGMSLDEQYF | TGTGCCACCAGTGTGAAGGGTATGTCTCTCGACGAGCAGTACTTC
TRBJ1-1 | TRBD1 | TRBV10-3 | - | 15 | CATTPGRGQGTEAFF | TGTGCCACGACCCCTGGGAGGGGGCAAGGCACTGAAGCTTTCTTT
TRBJ1-2 | TRBD1 | TRBV20-1 | many | 15 | CSASLGQGAARGYTF | TGCAGTGCTAGCTTGGGACAGGGGGCCGCTCGGGGCTACACCTTC
TRBJ2-3 | - | TRBV7-9 | - | 14 | CASSGWFRTDTQYF | TGTGCCAGCAGCGGGTGGTTTCGGACAGATACGCAGTATTTT
TRBJ2-7 | TRBD2 | TRBV6-5 | few | 15 | CASSSRLAGTYEQYF | TGTGCCAGCAGTTCTCGACTAGCGGGTACCTACGAGCAGTACTTC
TRBJ2-1 | TRBD2 | TRBV2 | once | 15 | CASSERGGPYNEQFF | TGTGCCAGCAGTGAACGGGGGGGGCCCTACAATGAGCAGTTCTTC
TRBJ1-1 | - | TRBV15 | - | 15 | CATSRELTGNTEAFF | TGTGCCACCAGCAGAGAGTTGACGGGCAACACTGAAGCTTTCTTT
TRBJ2-7 | TRBD2 | TRBV9 | few | 15 | CASSPSFQRDYEQYF | TGTGCCAGCAGCCCTTCTTTTCAGCGGGACTACGAGCAGTACTTC
TRBJ2-1 | - | TRBV7-9 | - | 16 | CASSLADQPGHNEQFF | TGTGCCAGCAGCTTAGCCGACCAACCGGGCCACAATGAGCAGTTCTTC
TRBJ1-1 | - | TRBV20-1 | - | 13 | CSAPRDPNTEAFF | TGCAGTGCCCCCCGGGACCCTAACACTGAAGCTTTCTTT
TRBJ1-6 | - | TRBV2 | few | 14 | CASSVRAMSSPLHF | TGTGCCAGCAGTGTCAGGGCAATGAGTTCACCCCTCCACTTT
TRBJ1-5 | - | TRBV19 | - | 14 | CASSIQGGHLAQHF | TGTGCCAGTAGTATACAGGGCGGACATTTGGCCCAGCATTTT